This TCR beta chain was captured by sequencing in a study of T cell changes during pregnancy in multiple sclerosis. Profiled with immunoSEQ multiplex PCR; TCRdb holds only in-frame clones, not every one. The sample includes approximately 51,000 clones, 90% to 95% of them seen just once. Germline CDR1 reads DFQATT; CDR2 reads SNEGSKA (reference sequence). Trimming shortened V by 6 bases and J by 8 bases, and 10 bases separated the two germline ends. This CDR3 has 10 residues. This clonotype was obtained from a female donor with multiple sclerosis, enrolled in a pregnancy study. This sequence joins TRBV20-1 and TRBJ1-1; D may be TRBD1 (6 bases). This specimen was CD4+ T cells from peripheral blood mononuclear cells, taken in the second trimester of pregnancy. CDR3: CSAQDREAFF. Written as DNA, the CDR3 is TGCAGTGCACAAGACAGGGAAGCTTTCTTT.